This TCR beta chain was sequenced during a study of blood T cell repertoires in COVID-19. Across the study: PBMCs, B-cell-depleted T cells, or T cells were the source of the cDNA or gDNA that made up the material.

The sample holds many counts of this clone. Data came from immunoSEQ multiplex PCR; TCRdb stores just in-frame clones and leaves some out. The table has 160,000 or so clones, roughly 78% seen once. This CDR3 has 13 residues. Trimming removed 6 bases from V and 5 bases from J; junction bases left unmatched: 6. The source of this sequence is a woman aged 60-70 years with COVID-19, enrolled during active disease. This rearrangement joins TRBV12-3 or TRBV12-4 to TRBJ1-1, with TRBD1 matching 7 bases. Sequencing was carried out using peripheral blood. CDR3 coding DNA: TGTGCCAGCAGGAGACAGGGTCGGACTGAAGCTTTCTTT. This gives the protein CASRRQGRTEAFF.